Included here is one TCR beta chain sequence, with context. Its target is unknown. CD45RO/CCR7/CD25/CD127/CD95/CD27 sorting isolated CD4+ naive, central memory, regulatory and stem cell-like memory cells. The data are from a study of beta chain features in type 1 diabetes. Whole-study findings and limits: In every one of the four CD4+ subsets, TCRB CDR3s were moderately but significantly shorter in Type 1 diabetes patients.

Every bit of the isolated RNA underwent reverse transcription, so sequencing read expressed TCRB transcripts. Sequenced by immunoSEQ multiplex PCR; TCRdb stores in-frame clones only, minus some. The profile shows around 250,000 clones, approximately 15% of them singletons. The V segment lost 6 bases and the J segment 6 bases; nucleotides outside the gene matches: 11. CDR1 and CDR2 from the germline V gene are LNHDA and SQIVND (reference sequence). CDR3 length equals 15 residues. The TCR comes from a young man with type 1 diabetes. The sequencing sample was made of naive CD4+ T cells from blood. V usage is TRBV19 and J usage is TRBJ2-1, with TRBD2 identical over 7 bases. CDR3 bases: TGTGCCAGTAGGGAAGCGGGATCCCCCGTCAATGAGCAGTTCTTC. Protein product: CASREAGSPVNEQFF.